The 27 T cell receptor beta chains reported below all come from one sample, sequenced in a study of shared T cell receptors in the human thymus. The method was immunoSEQ multiplex PCR; TCRdb's version includes in-frame clones alone and lacks a portion of them. The sample carries about 380,000 clones, over 90% recorded once. Sequences were obtained from thymocytes. These receptors were obtained from a human donor.

The rearrangement uses TRBV28 and TRBJ1-5; D unresolved. V was pared by 4 bases and J by 0 bases, with 13 bases between. Germline lookup yields CDR1 MDHEN and CDR2 SYDVKM. CDR3 length equals 16 residues. The CDR3 sequence is CASSSRPQDSNQPQHF. In DNA, the CDR3 is TGTGCCAGCAGTTCCAGGCCGCAGGATAGCAATCAGCCCCAGCATTTT.

This clone was seen a single time. The chain joins TRBV7-3 to TRBJ1-3; TRBD1 is a possible D gene (6 bases). This CDR3 has 15 residues. V shed 3 bases and J shed 3 bases, with 12 bases lying between them. Germline V CDR1 and CDR2: SGHTA, FQGTGA. The CDR3 coding sequence is TGTGCCAGCAGCTTGGAGGGGGGACGTGGAAACACCATATATTTT. Translating it yields CASSLEGGRGNTIYF. Combining the CDR3 with reference TRBV7-3 and TRBJ1-3 gives the whole variable domain GAGVSQTPSNKVTEKGKYVELRCDPISGHTALYWYRQSLGQGPEFLIYFQGTGAADDSGLPNDRFFAVRPEGSVSTLKIQRTERGDSAVYLCASSLEGGRGNTIYFGEGSWLTVV.

This chain uses TRBV19 with TRBJ1-2, with TRBD1 as a possible D gene (5 bases). Deletions cut 2 bases from V and 1 base from J, with 11 bases between. CDR3 size: 15 residues. Germline CDR1 and CDR2: LNHDA and SQIVND (reference sequence). CDR3 coding DNA: TGTGCCAGTAGTATATCATCCCAGGGTAACTATGGCTACACCTTC. It yields the protein CASSISSQGNYGYTF.

V gene TRBV6-1 combines with J gene TRBJ2-7; 10 nucleotides line up with TRBD2. The CDR3 contains 17 residues. With 2 bases clipped from V and 3 bases from J, the junction kept 10 bases outside the gene matches. CDR1 and CDR2 from the germline V gene are MNHNS and SASEGT. The CDR3 sequence: CASSENLGGLAHYEQYF. The DNA for the CDR3 is TGTGCCAGCAGTGAAAATCTAGGGGGACTAGCGCACTACGAGCAGTACTTC.

The chain uses TRBV4-1 and TRBJ1-5, with D unclear. Between the trimmed V and J ends, which lost 4 bases and 5 bases, there was a span of 15 bases. This CDR3 spans 15 amino acids. Germline-derived CDR1 and CDR2 are MGHRA and YSYEKL. The CDR3 sequence: CASSLIWRLHQPQHF. Here the CDR3 DNA reads TGCGCCAGCAGCCTGATATGGAGACTTCATCAGCCCCAGCATTTT.

J is TRBJ2-1 and V is TRBV30; 13 positions match TRBD2. Germline lookup yields CDR1 GTSNPN and CDR2 SVGIG (reference sequence). The length of the CDR3 is 15 residues. The V and J ends lost 0 bases and 5 bases, in that order; junction bases with no gene match: 1. CDR3 nucleotides: TGTGCCTGGAGTGTCGGGACTAGCGGGGACAATGAGCAGTTCTTC. Encoded protein: CAWSVGTSGDNEQFF. Full variable domain (outside the CDR3, taken from reference TRBV30 and TRBJ2-1): SQTIHQWPATLVQPVGSPLSLECTVEGTSNPNLYWYRQAAGRGLQLLFYSVGIGQISSEVPQNLSASRPQDRQFILSSKKLLLSDSGFYLCAWSVGTSGDNEQFFGPGTRLTVL.

The chain employs TRBV4-2 and TRBJ2-7; 9 positions agree with TRBD1. This CDR3 region has 18 residues. V lost 4 bases, J lost 5 bases, and 18 bases stayed unmatched. In germline, CDR1 is LGHNA, CDR2 YNFKEQ. The CDR3 reads CASSPAFRTGALSNEQYF. The CDR3 region has the DNA TGTGCCAGCAGCCCCGCCTTCCGGACAGGGGCCCTCTCGAACGAGCAGTACTTC.

The gene calls are TRBV2 and TRBJ1-2, with 9 bases aligning to TRBD1. The length of the CDR3 is 14 residues. Trimming cost V 6 bases and J 2 bases; bases outside gene matches: 4. Germline V CDR1 and CDR2: SNHLY, FYNNEI. The DNA of the CDR3 is TGTGCCAGCAGCCCGGGACAGGGAAACTATGGCTACACCTTC. Its protein is CASSPGQGNYGYTF.

J is TRBJ1-2 and V is TRBV28; D is possibly TRBD1 (6 bases). Germline loops: CDR1 MDHEN, CDR2 SYDVKM. The V gene lost 0 bases and the J gene lost 0 bases, with 14 bases spanning the gap. The length of the CDR3 is 17 residues. The CDR3 nucleotides are TGTGCCAGCAGTTTATGCGGGGGCCTGAGAGCTAACTATGGCTACACCTTC. It yields the protein CASSLCGGLRANYGYTF.

The V gene is TRBV18, the J gene TRBJ1-5; 11 positions agree with TRBD1. Germline V gene sequence: CDR1 KGHSH, CDR2 LQKENI. The V segment lost 2 bases and the J segment 1 base; nucleotides outside the gene matches: 4. There are 17 residues in the CDR3. The CDR3 reads CASSPGTGGASNQPQHF. The CDR3 coding sequence is TGTGCCAGCTCACCAGGGACAGGGGGGGCGAGCAATCAGCCCCAGCATTTT.

The chain carries TRBV5-4 and TRBJ1-1; D ambiguous. V was trimmed by 4 bases and J by 2 bases, leaving 12 bases between them. Germline-derived CDR1 and CDR2 are SGHNT and YYREEE (reference sequence). CDR3 length: 14 amino acids. CDR3 amino acids: CASSLYRANTEAFF. CDR3 in DNA: TGTGCCAGCAGCCTATACCGGGCTAACACTGAAGCTTTCTTT.

The gene calls are TRBV27 and TRBJ1-5; no clear D gene. The ends were cut back, 6 bases at V and 0 bases at J, with 21 bases in the middle. The CDR3 sequence is 18 residues long. Germline V CDR1 and CDR2: MNHEY, SMNVEV (reference sequence). CDR3 loop: CASRPCWNMIDSNQPQHF. The CDR3 region has the DNA TGTGCCAGCAGGCCTTGTTGGAATATGATCGATAGCAATCAGCCCCAGCATTTT.

The genes are TRBV19 and TRBJ2-4; 9 bases line up with TRBD1. This CDR3 spans 15 amino acids. J gave up 2 bases and V 7 bases, and 6 bases lay outside the gene matches. Germline V gives CDR1 LNHDA, CDR2 SQIVND (reference sequence). Here the CDR3 reads CASTKQGAPKNIQYF. CDR3 sequence (DNA): TGTGCCAGTACCAAACAGGGGGCGCCCAAAAACATTCAGTACTTC.

V gene TRBV6-1 combines with J gene TRBJ2-1; D is unclear. V was cut by 4 bases and J by 0 bases, with 10 bases left in between. This CDR3 spans 15 amino acids. Germline values: CDR1 MNHNS, CDR2 SASEGT. CDR3 region: CASSVSPRSYNEQFF. Written as DNA, the CDR3 is TGTGCCAGCAGTGTTTCCCCCCGCTCCTACAATGAGCAGTTCTTC.

This clone was counted once. The chain's CDR3 is CASSVAPGWIAGGTTDTQYF. CDR3 DNA: TGTGCCAGCAGCGTAGCTCCGGGTTGGATAGCGGGAGGTACCACAGATACGCAGTATTTT. This chain uses TRBV9 with TRBJ2-3, with 10 bases matching TRBD2. J gave up 2 bases and V 0 bases, and 15 bases lay outside the gene matches. CDR1 SGDLS and CDR2 YYNGEE come from the germline V gene. The CDR3 spans 20 residues.

The rearrangement uses TRBV6-1 and TRBJ1-1; no firm D call. Trimming stripped 0 bases from V and 4 bases from J, with 18 bases between. CDR3 length equals 17 residues. The germline CDR1 and CDR2 sequences are MNHNS and SASEGT. The CDR3 region has the DNA TGTGCCAGCAGTGAAGCGATTAAGAGCCTGGTGAGCACTGAAGCTTTCTTT. Translating it yields CASSEAIKSLVSTEAFF.

This chain connects TRBV11-1 to TRBJ2-1; D gene ambiguous. CDR1 and CDR2 from the germline V gene are SGHAT and FQDESV (reference sequence). V dropped 10 bases and J dropped 0 bases, with 16 bases sitting between them. The CDR3 extends over 15 amino acids. CDR3 in amino acids: CATALPYSSYNEQFF. For the CDR3, the DNA is TGTGCCACCGCCTTACCCTACTCCTCCTACAATGAGCAGTTCTTC.

The genes are TRBV21-1 and TRBJ2-1; TRBD1 is the table's D call, not checked against the DNA. TRBV21-1 counts as a pseudogene. The length of the CDR3 is 16 residues. In nucleotides, the CDR3 is TGTGCCAGCAGCCTCAGAATAGGGGCATCCTACAATGAGCAGTTCTTC. This gives the protein CASSLRIGASYNEQFF.

V usage is TRBV18 and J usage is TRBJ1-5, with D unclear. CDR1 KGHSH and CDR2 LQKENI come from the germline V gene. The V and J ends lost 3 bases and 4 bases respectively, with 16 bases between them. The CDR3 loop spans 16 amino acids. CDR3 sequence reads: CASSPHPPLGNQPQHF. As DNA, the CDR3 is TGTGCCAGCTCACCGCACCCACCCCTGGGAAATCAGCCCCAGCATTTT.

The chain has TRBV15 and TRBJ2-1; unclear D gene. The V gene's germline CDR1 is LNHNV and CDR2 YYDKDF (reference sequence). V shed 3 bases and J shed 0 bases, with 12 bases lying between them. CDR3 length: 16 amino acids. The CDR3 nucleotides are TGTGCCACCAGCAGCTCAAGAGGAAGCTCCTACAATGAGCAGTTCTTC. This encodes CATSSSRGSSYNEQFF.

The V and J genes are TRBV28 and TRBJ1-2, with D perhaps TRBD1 (6 bases). Trimming cost V 2 bases and J 5 bases, with 9 bases left between them. The CDR3 loop spans 13 amino acids. Germline CDR1 MDHEN, CDR2 SYDVKM. The CDR3 DNA is TGTGCCAGCAGTTTAAACAGGGTTTATGGCTACACCTTC. As protein: CASSLNRVYGYTF.

This clone has more than one count but fewer than ten. The J gene is TRBJ2-3, the V gene TRBV5-1; no firm D call. CDR3 size: 16 residues. V was trimmed by 3 bases and J by 5 bases, leaving 19 bases between them. Germline CDR1 SGHRS, CDR2 YFSETQ. DNA for the CDR3: TGCGCCAGCAGCTATGATGGTACCCCCCGCCAAGATACGCAGTATTTT. Protein sequence: CASSYDGTPRQDTQYF.

This clone was counted a single time. The CDR3 bases are TGTGCCAGTAACCCGCGCTCTGGAAACACCATATATTTT. Translation: CASNPRSGNTIYF. The J gene is TRBJ1-3, the V gene TRBV19; D call uncertain. Germline values: CDR1 LNHDA, CDR2 SQIVND (reference sequence). V was trimmed by 7 bases and J by 0 bases, leaving 7 bases between them. This CDR3 is 13 amino acids long.

The chain uses TRBV7-9 and TRBJ2-7, with D possibly TRBD1 on 6 matching bases. The CDR3 runs to 14 residues. Germline V gene sequence: CDR1 SEHNR, CDR2 FQNEAQ (reference sequence). Trimming shortened V by 5 bases and J by 4 bases, and 15 bases separated the two germline ends. The CDR3 region has the DNA TGTGCCAGCAGCCGGGACAACGAGGTATACGAGCAGTACTTC. This codes for CASSRDNEVYEQYF. Drawing the rest from reference TRBV7-9 and TRBJ2-7, the complete variable domain is DTGVSQNPRHKITKRGQNVTFRCDPISEHNRLYWYRQTLGQGPEFLTYFQNEAQLEKSRLLSDRFSAERPKGSFSTLEIQRTEQGDSAMYLCASSRDNEVYEQYFGPGTRLTVT.

The V call is TRBV5-1, the J call TRBJ2-3; TRBD2 matches 8 bases. With 0 bases clipped from V and 3 bases from J, the junction kept 3 bases outside the gene matches. Germline lookup yields CDR1 SGHRS and CDR2 YFSETQ. The CDR3 is 15 amino acids. DNA for the CDR3: TGCGCCAGCAGCTTGGCCGGGACTAGTACAGATACGCAGTATTTT. Its protein is CASSLAGTSTDTQYF.

The J gene is TRBJ2-2, the V gene TRBV10-3; 13 nucleotides align to TRBD2. V was clipped by 6 bases and J by 5 bases; unmatched bases: 9. The CDR3 has 17 residues. The germline V gene encodes CDR1 ENHRY and CDR2 SYGVKD. DNA for the CDR3: TGTGCCATCAGGCGGACTAGCGGGAGAGGGTTTACCGGGGAGCTGTTTTTT. Encoded protein: CAIRRTSGRGFTGELFF.

V is TRBV28 and J is TRBJ2-6; D is uncertain. Germline CDR1 is MDHEN and CDR2 is SYDVKM. The CDR3 is 15 residues long. Trimming took off 6 bases at V and 3 bases at J, with 12 bases between the two ends. DNA for the CDR3: TGTGCCAGCAGCTACGACATAAGTGGGGCCAACGTCCTGACTTTC. Encoded protein: CASSYDISGANVLTF. The full variable domain, with the rest looked up from reference TRBV28 and TRBJ2-6, is DVKVTQSSRYLVKRTGEKVFLECVQDMDHENMFWYRQDPGLGLRLIYFSYDVKMKEKGDIPEGYSVSREKKERFSLILESASTNQTSMYLCASSYDISGANVLTFGAGSRLTVL.